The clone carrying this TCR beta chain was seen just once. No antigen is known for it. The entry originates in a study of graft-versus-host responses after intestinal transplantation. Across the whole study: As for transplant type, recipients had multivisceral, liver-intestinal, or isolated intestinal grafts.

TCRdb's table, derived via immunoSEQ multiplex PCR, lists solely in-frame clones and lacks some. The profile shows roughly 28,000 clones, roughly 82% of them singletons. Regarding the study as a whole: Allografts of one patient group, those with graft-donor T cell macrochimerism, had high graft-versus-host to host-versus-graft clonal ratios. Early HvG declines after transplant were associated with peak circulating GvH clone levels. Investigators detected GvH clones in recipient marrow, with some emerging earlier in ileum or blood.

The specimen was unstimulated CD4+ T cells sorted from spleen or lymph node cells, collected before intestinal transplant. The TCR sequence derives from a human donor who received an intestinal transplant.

The CDR3 sequence is CSVARRGRRTDTQYF. The CDR3 region has the DNA TGCAGCGTTGCCCGCAGGGGACGCCGCACAGATACGCAGTATTTT. This chain joins TRBV29-1 and TRBJ2-3, with D possibly TRBD1 on 6 matching bases. The germline V gene has CDR1 SQVTM and CDR2 ANQGSEA. This CDR3 contains 15 residues. V lost 4 bases and J lost 1, with 15 bases in between.